The rows below give T cell receptor beta chains drawn from one sample of a study of cytomegalovirus exposure and HLA in healthy donors. Only in-frame clones appear in the TCRdb table, and some are missing; sequencing was by immunoSEQ multiplex PCR. The sample shows about 360,000 clones, 86% of them seen only once. The sequenced sample consisted of PBMCs. Receptors originate from a woman younger than 35 in good health and CMV-seronegative. CDR3s include the opening cysteine and the closing phenylalanine or tryptophan. The D gene is left open where the match is weak. Size is omitted from some rows. Given values are once, few, many or a class for expanded clones.

d_call,clone_size,v_call,j_call,cdr3_aa,cdr3_nt
NA,NA,TRBV10-3,TRBJ2-1,CAISESDSGFNEQFF,TGTGCCATCAGTGAGTCGGATAGCGGCTTCAATGAGCAGTTCTTC
NA,NA,TRBV6-5,TRBJ1-4,CASSYLLGGNEKLFF,TGTGCCAGCAGTTACTTGCTGGGGGGTAATGAAAAACTGTTTTTT
NA,NA,TRBV14,TRBJ2-2,CASSPLRGSFNTGELFF,TGTGCCAGCAGCCCCCTACGGGGGTCTTTTAACACCGGGGAGCTGTTTTTT
TRBD2,NA,TRBV7-9,TRBJ2-2,CASSSLGGGRQRNTGELFF,TGTGCCAGCAGCTCTTTAGGCGGGGGACGACAGCGGAACACCGGGGAGCTGTTTTTT
TRBD2,NA,TRBV7-9,TRBJ2-1,CASSPKREGNNEQFF,TGTGCCAGCAGCCCCAAGCGGGAGGGAAACAATGAGCAGTTCTTC
TRBD2,NA,TRBV6-4,TRBJ2-2,CASSDSPSGNTGELFF,TGTGCCAGCAGTGACTCACCTAGCGGGAACACCGGGGAGCTGTTTTTT
TRBD2,NA,TRBV7-9,TRBJ2-7,CASSSPSGGLYEQYF,TGTGCCAGCAGCTCACCTAGCGGGGGGTTGTACGAGCAGTACTTC
TRBD1,NA,TRBV6-5,TRBJ2-1,CASRKTGLYEQFF,TGTGCCAGCAGGAAGACAGGGCTCTATGAGCAGTTCTTC
TRBD1,NA,TRBV2,TRBJ2-7,CASTIGTAVSYEQYF,TGTGCCAGCACGATTGGGACAGCCGTCTCCTACGAGCAGTACTTC
NA,NA,TRBV5-1,TRBJ2-5,CASSPGREAQETQYF,TGCGCCAGCAGCCCCGGCAGGGAAGCACAAGAGACCCAGTACTTC
NA,NA,TRBV27,TRBJ2-1,CASSLGLYNEQFF,TGTGCCAGCAGTTTAGGACTTTACAATGAGCAGTTCTTC
NA,NA,TRBV11-2,TRBJ2-3,CASSFTRDGSTDTQYF,TGTGCCAGCAGCTTCACAAGAGACGGGAGCACAGATACGCAGTATTTT
TRBD1,NA,TRBV27,TRBJ1-2,CASSPDRVGAYGYTF,TGTGCCAGCAGTCCGGACAGGGTTGGTGCCTATGGCTACACCTTC
NA,NA,TRBV7-3,TRBJ2-3,CASSLTSADTQYF,TGTGCCAGCAGCTTAACGTCGGCAGATACGCAGTATTTT
NA,NA,TRBV23-1,TRBJ2-7,CASSLIAVSYEQYF,TGCGCCAGCAGTCTAATAGCTGTCTCCTACGAGCAGTACTTC
NA,NA,TRBV14,TRBJ2-5,CASSQGPATQETQYF,TGTGCCAGCAGCCAAGGGCCAGCGACTCAAGAGACCCAGTACTTC
TRBD1,NA,TRBV6-5,TRBJ1-1,CASSLTGVSTEAFF,TGTGCCAGCAGTCTGACAGGGGTGTCGACTGAAGCTTTCTTT
NA,once,TRBV27,TRBJ1-2,CASSEIEGFGSYGYTF,TGTGCCAGCAGTGAGATTGAGGGATTTGGTAGCTATGGCTACACCTTC
NA,NA,TRBV28,TRBJ2-7,CASRKEGGNSYEQYF,TGTGCCAGCAGGAAAGAAGGGGGTAATTCCTACGAGCAGTACTTC
NA,NA,TRBV27,TRBJ1-2,CASSLSTGPNYGYTF,TGTGCCAGCAGTTTATCGACAGGCCCTAACTATGGCTACACCTTC
NA,NA,TRBV27,TRBJ1-6,CASMGSGILNSPLHF,TGTGCCAGCATGGGGAGTGGGATCCTAAATTCACCCCTCCACTTT
NA,NA,TRBV27,TRBJ2-1,CASSLIRSSYNEQFF,TGTGCCAGCAGTTTAATTAGGAGCTCCTACAATGAGCAGTTCTTC
TRBD1,NA,TRBV5-1,TRBJ1-1,CASSFRDRNTEAFF,TGCGCCAGCAGCTTTAGGGACAGGAACACTGAAGCTTTCTTT
NA,once,TRBV5-4,TRBJ2-7,CASSLSGSGPYEQYF,TGTGCCAGCAGCTTGTCGGGGTCTGGACCCTACGAGCAGTACTTC
NA,few,TRBV2,TRBJ1-2,CASRDYEYGYTF,TGTGCCAGCAGGGACTATGAGTATGGCTACACCTTC
NA,NA,TRBV27,TRBJ2-1,CASSPLSDEQFF,TGTGCCAGCAGTCCCCTGTCTGATGAGCAGTTCTTC
NA,few,TRBV28,TRBJ1-5,CASSPMSSNQPQHF,TGTGCCAGCAGTCCCATGAGTAGCAATCAGCCCCAGCATTTT
NA,NA,TRBV19,TRBJ2-7,CASSMGQGVYEQYF,TGTGCCAGTAGTATGGGTCAAGGGGTCTACGAGCAGTACTTC
TRBD1,NA,TRBV27,TRBJ1-5,CASSLEGQFRGPQHF,TGTGCCAGCAGTTTAGAGGGACAGTTCCGGGGGCCCCAGCATTTT
TRBD1,NA,TRBV4-2,TRBJ2-2,CASSQQGQGVFANTGELFF,TGTGCCAGCAGCCAACAAGGACAGGGGGTTTTCGCGAACACCGGGGAGCTGTTTTTT
TRBD1,NA,TRBV30,TRBJ2-7,CAWSVGGQEALDF,TGTGCCTGGAGTGTAGGGGGACAGGAGGCATTGGACTTC
NA,NA,TRBV18,TRBJ2-3,CASSPAGAPDTQYF,TGTGCCAGCTCACCCGCAGGGGCCCCAGATACGCAGTATTTT
TRBD1,NA,TRBV5-1,TRBJ1-5,CASSPGQGNQPQHF,TGCGCCAGCAGCCCGGGACAGGGCAATCAGCCCCAGCATTTT
TRBD1,NA,TRBV6-5,TRBJ1-3,CASSYSGQGGNTIYF,TGTGCCAGCAGTTACTCTGGACAGGGAGGAAACACCATATATTTT